These T cell receptor beta chains were read from a single sample in a study of OX40 agonist ivuxolimab in advanced cancers. Clones were read by immunoSEQ multiplex PCR, and TCRdb kept only the in-frame ones, dropping some. The data hold 65,000 to 85,000 clones, with more than 75% observed a single time. The sample here was CD4+ or CD8+ T cells sorted from blood, taken in a trial of the OX40 agonist ivuxolimab. These receptors came from an adult with an advanced solid tumor such as melanoma, head and neck, liver or kidney cancer. CDR3s include the opening cysteine and the closing phenylalanine or tryptophan. The D gene is left open where the match is weak. Clone size is given for some rows only: seen once, a few or many times, or a class if the clone is expanded.

>TRBJ2-1|.|.|TRBV25-1
TGTGCCAGCAGTGACCCGACAGGTCTGGGAGAGCAGTTCTTC
CASSDPTGLGEQFF
>TRBJ2-7|once|TRBD1|TRBV10-1
TGCGCCAGCAGCGTGGACAGGGTAGGCGAGCAGTACTTC
CASSVDRVGEQYF
>TRBJ2-1|.|TRBD2|TRBV15
TGTGCCACTACTCCTAGCGGGGGGGCCAATGAGCAGTTCTTC
CATTPSGGANEQFF
>TRBJ1-5|.|TRBD1|TRBV15
TGTGCCACCAGCAGAGATCCGGGACAGTTCTTGCAGCCCCAGCATTTT
CATSRDPGQFLQPQHF
>TRBJ2-2|.|TRBD1|TRBV10-1
TGCGCCAGCAGTCTCCAGGGGGCCGGGGAGCTGTTTTTT
CASSLQGAGELFF
>TRBJ1-5|.|.|TRBV5-1
TGCGCCAGCAGCTTGGCCGGGGGCGGACAGCCCCAGCATTTT
CASSLAGGGQPQHF
>TRBJ1-4|.|.|TRBV5-8
TGTGCCAGCAGCCCTGGGAATAATGAAAAACTGTTTTTT
CASSPGNNEKLFF
>TRBJ2-7|.|TRBD1|TRBV6-6
TGTGCCAGCAGTTACCAACAGGGGAACTACGAGCAGTACTTC
CASSYQQGNYEQYF
>TRBJ1-3|.|.|TRBV18
TGTGCCAGCTCACCACCGGTTACAGGGACTGCTGGAAACACCATATATTTT
CASSPPVTGTAGNTIYF
>TRBJ2-5|.|TRBD1|TRBV4-2
TGTGCCAGCAGCCCAAGGGACAGGGGGGAGACCCAGTACTTC
CASSPRDRGETQYF
>TRBJ2-5|.|.|TRBV4-2
TGTGCCAGCAGCCGCCTGGATGGGGAGACCCAGTACTTC
CASSRLDGETQYF
>TRBJ1-2|.|TRBD1|TRBV4-1
TGCGCCAGCAGCCAAAGTGACAGGGAGTTCGATGGCTACACCTTC
CASSQSDREFDGYTF
>TRBJ1-1|.|.|TRBV5-6
TGTGCCAGCAGCTTATCGTGGGCGGGGAAGAACACTGAAGCTTTCTTT
CASSLSWAGKNTEAFF
>TRBJ2-1|.|TRBD2|TRBV7-6
TGTGCCAGCAGCCCCCTCCTAGCGGGAGGCGTAAACAATGAGCAGTTCTTC
CASSPLLAGGVNNEQFF
>TRBJ2-1|.|TRBD2|TRBV6-5
TGTGCCAGCAGTTATACTAGCGGGGGCTCCTACAATGAGCAGTTCTTC
CASSYTSGGSYNEQFF
>TRBJ2-5|few|.|TRBV5-1
TGCGCCTCCGAGGGGGGGGCAGAGACCCAGTACTTC
CASEGGAETQYF
>TRBJ1-1|.|TRBD1|TRBV19
TGTGCCAGTATAGGGGGGACAGGCGGAAAGAACACTGAAGCTTTCTTT
CASIGGTGGKNTEAFF
>TRBJ1-6|medium-sized|TRBD1|TRBV7-2
TGTGCCAGCAGCTTGGGACAGTTTAATTCACCCCTCCACTTT
CASSLGQFNSPLHF
>TRBJ2-3|few|TRBD2|TRBV13
TGTGCCAGCAGCTCCGAATCCTACCCGGGACTAGCGGTGGGCACAGATACGCAGTATTTT
CASSSESYPGLAVGTDTQYF
>TRBJ1-6|.|.|TRBV5-1
TGCGCCAGCAGCTTGGGGGGGGCAGCCTATAATTCACCCCTCCACTTT
CASSLGGAAYNSPLHF
>TRBJ1-3|.|.|TRBV11-2
TGTGCCAGCAGCCCCCCGGGGGGTGAGGGAAACACCATATATTTT
CASSPPGGEGNTIYF
>TRBJ2-2|.|TRBD1|TRBV2
TGTGCCAGCGGGACAGCCGGGGAGCTGTTTTTT
CASGTAGELFF
>TRBJ1-5|.|TRBD1|TRBV6-1
TGTGCCAGCAGTGCGACAGGGTCAGGCAATCAGCCCCAGCATTTT
CASSATGSGNQPQHF